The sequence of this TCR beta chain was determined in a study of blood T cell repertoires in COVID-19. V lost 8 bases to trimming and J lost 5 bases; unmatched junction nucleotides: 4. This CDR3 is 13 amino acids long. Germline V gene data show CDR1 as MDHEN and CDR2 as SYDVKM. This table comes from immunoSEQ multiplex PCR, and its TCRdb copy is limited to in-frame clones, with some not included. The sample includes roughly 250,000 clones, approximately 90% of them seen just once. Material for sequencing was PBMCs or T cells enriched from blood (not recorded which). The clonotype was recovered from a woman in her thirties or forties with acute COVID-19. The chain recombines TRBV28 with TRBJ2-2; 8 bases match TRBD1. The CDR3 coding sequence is TGTGCCAGCGGGACAGGTCGGACCGGGGAGCTGTTTTTT. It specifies CASGTGRTGELFF. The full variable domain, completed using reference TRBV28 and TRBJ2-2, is DVKVTQSSRYLVKRTGEKVFLECVQDMDHENMFWYRQDPGLGLRLIYFSYDVKMKEKGDIPEGYSVSREKKERFSLILESASTNQTSMYLCASGTGRTGELFFGEGSRLTVL.